Sequencing of this TCR beta chain was carried out in a study of shared clonotypes between healthy human individuals. Whole-study findings and limits: A small donor pool kept down the genetic and exposure-history diversity that was represented. The expectation was that sequencing depth would affect clonotype sharing among donors.

Concerning this clone: No antigen is known for it.

The donors were all Caucasian adults (living in Nashville, Tennessee). Some clones are missing from TCRdb's copy, which holds only in-frame ones; the method was immunoSEQ multiplex PCR. This sample has roughly 2.2 million clones, with just over 90% found just once. The receptor's source is a young man in good health. Some clones in this sample may be carry-over from other donors' samples. The specimen sequenced was naive CD4+ T cells from PBMCs. As for subset: CD45RA+ positively selected.

CDR3 in amino acids: CATTGTGGKYEQYF. The CDR3 nucleotides read TGTGCCACCACCGGGACAGGGGGCAAATACGAGCAGTACTTC. The chain joins TRBV28 to TRBJ2-7; 12 positions agree with TRBD1. The germline gives CDR1 MDHEN, CDR2 SYDVKM. This CDR3 spans 14 amino acids. J gave up 4 bases and V 10 bases, and 8 bases lay outside the gene matches.